This entry describes one TCR beta chain. The sample comes from a study of CD8 T cells in Susac syndrome. This CDR3 comprises 15 residues. V shed 4 bases, J shed 4 bases, and the junction held 9 bases outside the gene matches. The RNA input was roughly 0.45 to 1 ug, and it was reverse transcribed with random hexamers. The immunoSEQ assay covered 54 Vbeta and 13 Jbeta segments for CDR3. Each CDR3 protein gets one entry after TCRdb re-called the immunoSEQ multiplex PCR reads with MiXCR. The sample carries more than 70,000 distinct CDR3 sequences, around 94% recorded once. This rearrangement joins TRBV12-3 or TRBV12-4 to TRBJ2-7; TRBD2 agrees at 8 bases. This clonotype originated in a human donor with Susac syndrome. The sample comprised CD8+ T cells from PBMCs. The CDR3 DNA follows: TGTGCCAGCAGTTATCGGCGGGGGGTACGGTACGAGCAGTACTTC. Amino acid sequence: CASSYRRGVRYEQYF.